This T cell receptor (beta chain) was identified in a study of T cell responses to AZD1222 COVID-19 vaccine. Study-wide background: Second-dose recipients at about 4 or about 12 weeks were treated as one pooled group.

Assay: immunoSEQ multiplex PCR; the TCRdb copy retains only in-frame clones and omits some. The sample carries more than 95,000 clones, 80% to 90% recorded once. General observations from the study: Possibly, clonal diversity was underestimated; donors were largely white British and included more females.

The CDR3 consists of 14 residues. Trimming removed 6 bases at V and 1 base at J, with 12 bases between. From germline, CDR1 is SEHNR and CDR2 FQNEAQ (reference sequence). On this clone itself: Its specificity is not known.

The material was peripheral blood, obtained on day 0 of AZD1222 vaccination. V gene TRBV7-9 combines with J gene TRBJ1-1; D perhaps matches TRBD1 (5 bases). This TCR came from an adult in good health. The CDR3 nucleotides read TGTGCCAGCAGATCCGGCGACAGGAACACTGAAGCTTTCTTT. It is translated as CASRSGDRNTEAFF.